This record covers a single T cell receptor (beta chain). This specimen comes from a study of blood T cell repertoires in COVID-19. Germline lookup yields CDR1 LGHDT and CDR2 YNNKEL (reference sequence). The CDR3 length is 11 residues. V dropped 5 bases and J dropped 13; count of bases not matched to a gene: 4. Sequencing used immunoSEQ multiplex PCR; TCRdb keeps in-frame clones, though not all of them. The sample lists fewer than 350,000 clones, more than 75% seen once, with about 8.6% in the top ten. This TCR was recovered from a man aged 35 to 55 with active or convalescent COVID-19. Sequenced sample: peripheral blood. This rearrangement joins TRBV3-1 (or the pseudogene TRBV3-2) to TRBJ1-4, with 7 nucleotides matching TRBD1. The CDR3 bases are TGTGCCAGCAGCACAGGACAGGCACTGTTTTTT. Translation: CASSTGQALFF.